This is a list of T cell receptor beta chains from one sample in a study of blood T cell repertoires in COVID-19. The method was immunoSEQ multiplex PCR; TCRdb's version includes in-frame clones alone and lacks a portion of them. Among some 140,000 clones listed, about three quarters were seen once. Sequencing was done on a sample of peripheral blood. The receptors were sampled from a man older than 75 with acute or convalescent COVID-19. The CDR3 runs from the conserved cysteine through the conserved F or W. The D gene is left open where the match is weak. Clone size is not always given. Where it is, it says once, few, many or a class for expanded clones.

abundance | d_gene | j_gene | v_gene | len | CDR3aa | CDR3nt
. | . | TRBJ2-7 | TRBV11-2 | 14 | CASSPDSLSYEQYF | TGTGCCAGCAGCCCCGACAGCCTCTCCTACGAGCAGTACTTC
. | TRBD1 | TRBJ2-5 | TRBV19 | 12 | CASSQGEETQYF | TGTGCCAGTAGTCAGGGGGAAGAGACCCAGTACTTC
. | . | TRBJ2-6 | TRBV9 | 14 | CASSVASGANVLTF | TGTGCCAGCAGCGTAGCCTCCGGGGCCAACGTCCTGACTTTC
few | TRBD2 | TRBJ2-5 | TRBV28 | 17 | CASSPGTSGGIQETQYF | TGTGCCAGCAGTCCGGGGACTAGCGGGGGGATTCAAGAGACCCAGTACTTC
. | TRBD1 | TRBJ1-5 | TRBV6-5 | 15 | CASTRGQGPDQPQHF | TGTGCCAGCACCCGTGGACAGGGACCAGATCAGCCCCAGCATTTT
. | . | TRBJ1-5 | TRBV14 | 15 | CASSQESGSRQPQHF | TGTGCCAGCAGCCAAGAATCGGGGTCTAGGCAGCCCCAGCATTTT
once | TRBD2 | TRBJ2-5 | TRBV10-1 | 16 | CASSDQRGGNQETQYF | TGCGCCAGCAGTGACCAGCGGGGCGGGAACCAAGAGACCCAGTACTTC
. | TRBD2 | TRBJ2-1 | TRBV6-5 | 16 | CASSYIGGSSYNEQFF | TGTGCCAGCAGTTACATTGGCGGGAGCTCCTACAATGAGCAGTTCTTC
. | . | TRBJ2-1 | TRBV28 | 15 | CASRPGQYSYNEQFF | TGTGCCAGCAGACCTGGACAGTACTCCTACAATGAGCAGTTCTTC
. | . | TRBJ2-1 | TRBV9 | 12 | CASSAGFGEQFF | TGTGCCAGCAGCGCAGGGTTTGGCGAGCAGTTCTTC